These 14 T cell receptor beta chains came from one sample sequenced in a study of blood T cell repertoires in COVID-19. TCRdb keeps only in-frame clones here, not all; method: immunoSEQ multiplex PCR. This sample has 80,000 to 100,000 clones, with approximately 79% found just once. Material: peripheral blood. These receptors all come from a woman older than 75 with active or convalescent COVID-19.

The CDR3 protein is CASSQAQGRLDTEAFF. CDR3 DNA sequence: TGCGCCAGCAGCCAAGCCCAGGGTAGATTGGACACTGAAGCTTTCTTT. This chain connects TRBV4-3 to TRBJ1-1, with D possibly being TRBD1 (5 bases). Germline V gene sequence: CDR1 LGHNA, CDR2 YSLEER. CDR3 length equals 16 residues. Trimming took 1 base from V and 3 from J, leaving 15 bases between them.

This chain connects TRBV10-3 to TRBJ2-7, with a weak D call TRBD1 (6 bases). V lost 7 bases to trimming and J lost 1 base, with 11 bases between them. The CDR3 contains 13 residues. Germline values: CDR1 ENHRY, CDR2 SYGVKD. The CDR3 protein is CAITPGTSYEQYF. The CDR3 bases are TGTGCCATCACCCCTGGGACATCCTACGAGCAGTACTTC.

V and J are TRBV29-1 and TRBJ2-3; TRBD1 agrees at 12 bases. In germline, CDR1 is SQVTM, CDR2 ANQGSEA. V shed 7 bases and J 2 bases; nucleotides not matched to a gene: 4. This CDR3 contains 14 residues. CDR3 loop: CSATGQGATDTQYF. The CDR3 DNA is TGCAGCGCCACGGGACAGGGGGCCACAGATACGCAGTATTTT.

V gene TRBV7-2 combines with J gene TRBJ2-1, with TRBD2 matching over 10 bases. J was trimmed by 3 bases and V by 4 bases; bases with no gene match: 3. The CDR3 covers 15 residues. In germline, CDR1 is SGHTA, CDR2 FQGNSA. CDR3 protein: CASSWTSGNYNEQFF. In nucleotides, the CDR3 is TGTGCCAGCAGCTGGACTAGCGGAAACTACAATGAGCAGTTCTTC. The full variable domain, completed using reference TRBV7-2 and TRBJ2-1, is GAGVSQSPSNKVTEKGKDVELRCDPISGHTALYWYRQSLGQGLEFLIYFQGNSAPDKSGLPSDRFSAERTGGSVSTLTIQRTQQEDSAVYLCASSWTSGNYNEQFFGPGTRLTVL.

The chain combines TRBV27 with TRBJ2-2; D perhaps matches TRBD2 (5 bases). Trimming stripped 2 bases from V and 4 bases from J, with 5 bases between. CDR1 is MNHEY and CDR2 is SMNVEV in the germline V gene (reference sequence). This CDR3 contains 13 residues. The CDR3 DNA sequence: TGTGCCAGCAGTTTAGAGGGCACCGGGGAGCTGTTTTTT. It codes for CASSLEGTGELFF.

The V and J genes are TRBV2 and TRBJ1-2; D gene unclear. Germline-derived CDR1 and CDR2 are SNHLY and FYNNEI. This CDR3 has 13 residues. The V and J ends lost 5 bases and 7 bases respectively, with 14 bases between them. The CDR3 nucleotides read TGTGCCAGCAGTAAAGGGAGGGTCGCTGGCTACACCTTC. It codes for CASSKGRVAGYTF.

The chain links TRBV27 to TRBJ2-5, with 13 bases matching TRBD2. Looked up from germline, CDR1 is MNHEY and CDR2 is SMNVEV (reference sequence). The CDR3 extends over 15 amino acids. Losses at the gene ends were 5 bases for V and 2 bases for J; bases not matched to a gene: 2. The CDR3 loop reads CASSRTSGGQETQYF. CDR3 in DNA: TGTGCCAGCAGTAGGACTAGCGGGGGACAAGAGACCCAGTACTTC.

J is TRBJ1-2 and V is TRBV7-2, with D perhaps TRBD1 (5 bases). Germline CDR1 and CDR2: SGHTA and FQGNSA. Between the trimmed V and J ends, which lost 7 bases and 4 bases, there was a span of 13 bases. The CDR3 has 13 amino acids. This CDR3 reads CASTSGGTYGYTF. As DNA, the CDR3 is TGTGCCAGCACCTCCGGGGGAACCTATGGCTACACCTTC.

The gene calls are TRBV13 and TRBJ1-5; D gene ambiguous. This CDR3 comprises 16 residues. The germline V and J ends were trimmed by 0 bases and 5 bases, with 14 bases remaining between them. Germline V gene data show CDR1 as PRHDT and CDR2 as FYEKMQ (reference sequence). The CDR3 sequence is CASSLGGVSLDQPQHF. The CDR3 region has the DNA TGTGCCAGCAGCTTAGGGGGAGTTTCCTTAGATCAGCCCCAGCATTTT.

The chain combines TRBV9 with TRBJ1-1; D uncertain. Trimming took off 3 bases at V and 8 bases at J, with 11 bases between the two ends. Germline lookup yields CDR1 SGDLS and CDR2 YYNGEE. The CDR3 covers 12 residues. CDR3 residues: CASSARGGEAFF. The CDR3 DNA reads as TGTGCCAGCAGCGCACGGGGAGGGGAAGCTTTCTTT.

The V call is TRBV28, the J call TRBJ2-3; TRBD2 aligns across 12 bases. Germline loops: CDR1 MDHEN, CDR2 SYDVKM. Germline trimming cut 3 bases from V and 4 bases from J; bases unmatched to any gene: 2. This CDR3 contains 15 residues. The CDR3: CASSFLAGGPDTQYF. The CDR3 DNA reads TGTGCCAGCAGTTTCCTAGCGGGAGGGCCAGATACGCAGTATTTT.

V gene TRBV29-1 combines with J gene TRBJ1-1, with D tentatively TRBD1 (5 bases). The ends were cut back, 3 bases at V and 4 bases at J, with 15 bases in the middle. Germline CDR1 is SQVTM and CDR2 is ANQGSEA. The CDR3 contains 14 residues. CDR3 sequence: CSVDIPGLGTEAFF. The CDR3 region has the DNA TGCAGCGTTGATATCCCGGGACTGGGCACTGAAGCTTTCTTT.

J is TRBJ1-4 and V is TRBV2; 8 bases agree with TRBD1. This CDR3 has 13 amino acids. CDR1 is SNHLY, CDR2 FYNNEI, per germline. In nucleotides, the CDR3 is TGTGCGAATAGCCAGGGGGCGGACGAAAAACTGTTTTTT. Translating it yields CANSQGADEKLFF.

The chain joins TRBV3-1 (or the pseudogene TRBV3-2) to TRBJ2-1; D gene ambiguous. The V gene lost 1 base and the J gene lost 6 bases, with 16 bases spanning the gap. The CDR3 covers 16 residues. From germline, CDR1 is LGHDT and CDR2 YNNKEL (reference sequence). DNA of the CDR3: TGTGCCAGCAGCCAAGGTAGTGACTCGCGTACCAATGAGCAGTTCTTC. This translates into CASSQGSDSRTNEQFF.